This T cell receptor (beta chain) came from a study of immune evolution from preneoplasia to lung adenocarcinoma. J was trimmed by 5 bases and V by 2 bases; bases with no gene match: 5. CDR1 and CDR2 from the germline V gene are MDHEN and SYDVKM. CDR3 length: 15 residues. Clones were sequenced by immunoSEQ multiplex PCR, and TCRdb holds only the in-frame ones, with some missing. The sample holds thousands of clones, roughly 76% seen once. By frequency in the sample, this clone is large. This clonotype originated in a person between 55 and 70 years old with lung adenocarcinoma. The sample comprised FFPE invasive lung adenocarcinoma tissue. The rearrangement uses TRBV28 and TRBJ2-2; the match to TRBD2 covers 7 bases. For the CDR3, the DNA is TGTGCCAGCAGTTTAGGGACTATAGAAACCGGGGAGCTGTTTTTT. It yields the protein CASSLGTIETGELFF.